This T cell receptor beta chain was identified in a study of a mutant IDH1 vaccine in newly diagnosed glioma. The sample's time point: week 11, during vaccination. The study gave 300 ug of mutant IDH1 20-mer peptide per vaccine dose, with topical imiquimod. Repertoires were generated with immunoSEQ multiplex PCR, while TCRdb's copy carries only in-frame clones and drops some. The data contain tens of thousands of clones, 55% to 75% of them singletons. In the case of this clone: The antigen remains unidentified.

V lost 4 bases and J lost 1, with 8 bases in between. The CDR3 loop spans 14 amino acids. The germline V gene has CDR1 SNHLY and CDR2 FYNNEI. The specimen was peripheral blood mononuclear cells (PBMCs), collected from a glioma patient whose treatment included an IDH1 peptide vaccine. The sequence was obtained from a man younger than 35 with glioma. Some clones in this sample may be carry-over from other donors' samples. J is TRBJ1-3 and V is TRBV2, with D perhaps TRBD1 (6 bases). This CDR3 reads CASSVQGSGNTIYF. DNA for the CDR3: TGTGCCAGCAGTGTGCAGGGGTCTGGAAACACCATATATTTT.